The text below deals with one T cell receptor beta chain. Its antigen is as yet unknown. These data originate in a study of T-cell reconstitution after alpha-beta-depleted transplantation in children. Study-level points and caveats: T-cell numbers and diversity one year post-transplant derived largely from freshly generated T cells. Expanded graft clones, several hundred of them, were reportedly the source of alpha-beta T cells about two months after transplant. Some patients' high day-60 TCRbeta diversity was attributed to recipient cells surviving conditioning.

In germline, CDR1 is LNHNV, CDR2 YYDKDF (reference sequence). The CDR3 sequence is 13 residues long. V lost 9 bases, J lost 3 bases, and 15 bases lay in between. The TCRbeta library was prepared with unique molecular identifiers. MiXCR, run by TCRdb on the PCR reads, gives a single entry per CDR3 protein. The data hold about 980,000 distinct CDR3 sequences, with roughly 31% observed a single time. This material consisted of PBMCs, mostly from graft donor cells, taken 360 days after TCRalphabeta/CD19-depleted stem cell transplant. The J gene is TRBJ2-7, the V gene TRBV15; D possibly corresponds to TRBD1 (8 bases). This receptor was obtained from a boy under two years old who had a stem cell transplant for SCID, so the T cells may come from the graft donor. In DNA form, the CDR3 reads TGTGCCACAGGACAGGGAGGGGTCTACGAGCAGTACTTC. It translates to CATGQGGVYEQYF.